The present TCR beta chain was sequenced within a study of blood T cells in healthy people across ages. Study results and limitations: The unknown donor CMV status may have confounded expanded clonotype changes.

This clonotype showed up just a few times. Its antigen remains unknown. Together with a sample-barcoded 5' primer, a J-beta primer mix was included in a second PCR lasting roughly 6 to 12 cycles. Every sample returned 2.5 million or more CDR3-containing paired-end reads. MiXCR, applied by TCRdb to the 5' RACE reads, yields one record per CDR3 protein. Counted here are about 1,800,000 distinct CDR3 sequences, approximately 30% occurring once; the ten biggest clones make up 7.7%. Sequencing was done on a sample of blood. The receptor comes from a woman younger than 45 in good health.

CDR3 in DNA: TGTGCCACCAGTAGCGGGAGGGCCGCAGATACGCAGTATTTT. Protein product: CATSSGRAADTQYF. V gene TRBV15 combines with J gene TRBJ2-3; 11 bases agree with TRBD2. The germline CDR1 and CDR2 sequences are LNHNV and YYDKDF (reference sequence). V trimming: 6 bases; J trimming: 4 bases; junction bases outside the gene matches: 3. The length of the CDR3 is 14 residues. The full variable domain, its missing parts supplied by reference TRBV15 and TRBJ2-3, is DAMVIQNPRYQVTQFGKPVTLSCSQTLNHNVMYWYQQKSSQAPKLLFHYYDKDFNNEADTPDNFQSRRPNTSFCFLDIRSPGLGDTAMYLCATSSGRAADTQYFGPGTRLTVL.